The 3 T cell receptor beta chains listed next were all sequenced from one sample in a study of identical twins' blood T cells. TCRdb used MiXCR to reprocess the 5' RACE reads, holding one entry per CDR3 protein. The table includes roughly 340,000 distinct CDR3 sequences, about 28% detected once. Material: PBMCs. The source is a woman aged 18 to 49 in good health.

This clonotype occurred a few times. V gene TRBV29-1 combines with J gene TRBJ1-5; D remains unclear. Trimming cost V 8 bases and J 4 bases, with 12 bases left between them. This CDR3 is 12 amino acids long. The germline V gene encodes CDR1 SQVTM and CDR2 ANQGSEA. As DNA, the CDR3 is TGCAGCCTGGACTCCTCAAATCAGCCCCAGCATTTT. It is translated as CSLDSSNQPQHF. Full variable domain (outside the CDR3, taken from reference TRBV29-1 and TRBJ1-5): SAVISQKPSRDICQRGTSLTIQCQVDSQVTMMFWYRQQPGQSLTLIATANQGSEATYESGFVIDKFPISRPNLTFSTLTVSNMSPEDSSIYLCSLDSSNQPQHFGDGTRLSIL.

A note on this clonotype: One end of the junction does not line up with germline, which may come from a read error. The chain joins TRBV20-1 to TRBJ1-2; D remains ambiguous. CDR3 length equals 11 residues. The V gene's germline CDR1 is DFQATT and CDR2 SNEGSKA (reference sequence). CDR3 DNA sequence: TGCATTGCTCCGCGTGCGGGTGGCTACACCTTC. This sequence encodes CIAPRAGGYTF.

This clonotype was picked up many times. The rearrangement uses TRBV5-1 and TRBJ1-5, with D uncertain. The CDR3 is 13 residues long. V was trimmed by 0 bases and J by 0 bases, leaving 1 base between them. CDR1 SGHRS and CDR2 YFSETQ come from the germline V gene. CDR3 amino acids: CASSLDSNQPQHF. The CDR3 DNA follows: TGCGCCAGCAGCTTGGATAGCAATCAGCCCCAGCATTTT.